These 27 T cell receptor beta chains came from one sample sequenced in a study of cytomegalovirus exposure and HLA in healthy donors. With 60 Vbeta and 13 Jbeta primers, the PCR was carried out. Sequencing used immunoSEQ multiplex PCR; TCRdb keeps in-frame clones, though not all of them. The sample shows 110,000 to 150,000 clones, over 75% of them seen only once. The sequencing input was PBMCs. Receptor source: a female donor in good health and CMV-seronegative.

This chain links TRBV14 with TRBJ2-5; 10 bases agree with TRBD2. Unmatched junction bases numbered 2, after V lost 2 bases and J lost 5 bases. The CDR3 length is 14 residues. Looked up from germline, CDR1 is SGHDN and CDR2 is FVKESK. In DNA, the CDR3 is TGTGCCAGCAGCCAACCTAGCGGGAGTGAGACCCAGTACTTC. Protein: CASSQPSGSETQYF.

This clone was found once. The chain is built from TRBV19 and TRBJ2-5; D may be TRBD2 (6 bases). V was pared by 6 bases and J by 0 bases, with 8 bases between. Germline V lookup: CDR1 LNHDA, CDR2 SQIVND (reference sequence). This CDR3 has 13 residues. The CDR3 region is CASSRDYQETQYF. The CDR3 DNA follows: TGTGCCAGTAGCCGGGACTACCAAGAGACCCAGTACTTC.

This rearrangement joins TRBV2 to TRBJ2-7; 8 bases align to TRBD2. Germline CDR1 reads SNHLY; CDR2 reads FYNNEI. V shed 1 base, J shed 0 bases, and the junction held 5 bases outside the gene matches. This CDR3 has 16 residues. This CDR3 reads CASSEVPSGPSYEQYF. The CDR3 DNA is TGTGCCAGCAGTGAAGTCCCTAGCGGGCCCTCCTACGAGCAGTACTTC. The variable domain in full, completed from reference TRBV2 and TRBJ2-7, reads EPEVTQTPSHQVTQMGQEVILRCVPISNHLYFYWYRQILGQKVEFLVSFYNNEISEKSEIFDDQFSVERPDGSNFTLKIRSTKLEDSAMYFCASSEVPSGPSYEQYFGPGTRLTVT.

The chain employs TRBV29-1 and TRBJ2-7, with a tentative D call TRBD1 (6 bases). The length of the CDR3 is 16 residues. Trimming shortened V by 1 base and J by 2 bases, and 18 bases separated the two germline ends. Germline CDR1 is SQVTM and CDR2 is ANQGSEA. CDR3 amino acids: CSVEGGDTTSPYEQYF. The CDR3 nucleotides are TGCAGCGTTGAAGGTGGGGACACAACTTCTCCCTACGAGCAGTACTTC.

V is TRBV5-1 and J is TRBJ2-7, with 7 bases identical to TRBD2. Germline CDR1 SGHRS, CDR2 YFSETQ. CDR3 length equals 15 residues. J was trimmed by 0 bases and V by 4 bases; bases with no gene match: 7. As DNA, the CDR3 is TGCGCCAGCAGCCGGGGGGACGGAGGCTCCTACGAGCAGTACTTC. Protein: CASSRGDGGSYEQYF.

This clone was recorded once. The chain employs TRBV5-4 and TRBJ1-1; D is perhaps TRBD1 (5 bases). CDR3 size: 16 residues. The germline V and J ends were trimmed by 4 bases and 4 bases, with 20 bases remaining between them. Germline V gene lookup returns CDR1 SGHNT and CDR2 YYREEE (reference sequence). CDR3 sequence (DNA): TGTGCCAGCAGCGAAGCAACAGGTTTAGCTTCCACTGAAGCTTTCTTT. Its protein product is CASSEATGLASTEAFF.

This chain connects TRBV6-4 to TRBJ2-3; D is ambiguous. The V gene's germline CDR1 is MRHNA and CDR2 SNTAGT. The V and J ends lost 0 bases and 2 bases respectively, with 6 bases between them. CDR3 size: 14 residues. The CDR3 sequence: CASSDSSDTDTQYF. The CDR3 DNA is TGTGCCAGCAGTGACTCGAGCGACACAGATACGCAGTATTTT.

The chain is built from TRBV19 and TRBJ1-1; the match to TRBD1 covers 8 bases. V lost 7 bases and J lost 1; bases outside the gene matches: 11. From germline, CDR1 is LNHDA and CDR2 SQIVND (reference sequence). The CDR3 covers 16 residues. CDR3 loop: CASIRTGYGANTEAFF. In DNA, the CDR3 is TGTGCCAGTATAAGGACAGGGTACGGGGCGAACACTGAAGCTTTCTTT.

The chain links TRBV30 to TRBJ2-1; possibly TRBD1 for D (6 bases). V was shortened by 1 base and J by 3 bases, with 13 bases between the two germline ends. Germline V gene sequence: CDR1 GTSNPN, CDR2 SVGIG (reference sequence). This CDR3 region has 15 residues. The CDR3 region is CAWSGSGALYNEQFF. CDR3 bases: TGTGCCTGGAGTGGATCAGGGGCCCTCTACAATGAGCAGTTCTTC.

The chain combines TRBV4-1 with TRBJ1-5; 8 nucleotides align to TRBD1. Germline V gene lookup returns CDR1 MGHRA and CDR2 YSYEKL. V trimming: 10 bases; J trimming: 5 bases; junction bases outside the gene matches: 4. This CDR3 spans 12 amino acids. The CDR3 bases are TGCGCCACTGGACAGGGCGATCAGCCCCAGCATTTT. Its protein is CATGQGDQPQHF.

The chain carries TRBV6-1 and TRBJ2-1, with D possibly TRBD1 on 5 matching bases. Between the trimmed V and J ends, which lost 6 bases and 3 bases, there was a span of 6 bases. Germline loops: CDR1 MNHNS, CDR2 SASEGT. The CDR3 covers 12 residues. Here the CDR3 reads CASRDIYNEQFF. Here the CDR3 DNA reads TGTGCCAGCAGGGACATCTACAATGAGCAGTTCTTC.

This clone was found a few times. The rearrangement joins TRBV6-5 to TRBJ1-1; 7 positions agree with TRBD1. V trimming: 5 bases; J trimming: 1 base; junction bases outside the gene matches: 7. Per germline, CDR1 MNHEY and CDR2 SVGAGI. This CDR3 spans 15 amino acids. The CDR3 reads CASSRRTGKNTEAFF. The DNA for the CDR3 is TGTGCCAGCAGTCGCAGGACAGGAAAGAACACTGAAGCTTTCTTT.

V and J are TRBV5-1 and TRBJ2-7; TRBD1 agrees at 9 bases. CDR1 is SGHRS and CDR2 is YFSETQ in the germline V gene. This CDR3 has 16 residues. J was trimmed by 0 bases and V by 0 bases; bases with no gene match: 4. This chain's CDR3 is CASSLGMTGGSYEQYF. The CDR3 nucleotides are TGCGCCAGCAGCTTGGGTATGACAGGGGGCTCCTACGAGCAGTACTTC.

The CDR3 loop reads CASSLASGSSKNIQYF. The CDR3 DNA is TGTGCCAGCAGCTTAGCTTCGGGGAGTTCCAAAAACATTCAGTACTTC. The chain couples TRBV7-9 to TRBJ2-4; a possible D gene is TRBD2 (5 bases). This CDR3 has 16 amino acids. CDR1 and CDR2 from the germline V gene are SEHNR and FQNEAQ (reference sequence). V gave up 0 bases and J gave up 2 bases, with 11 bases separating them.

The chain employs TRBV5-1 and TRBJ2-1; 9 bases map to TRBD2. With V trimmed by 4 bases and J by 5 bases, 4 bases remained unmatched. The V gene's germline CDR1 is SGHRS and CDR2 YFSETQ. The CDR3 is 14 residues long. CDR3 loop: CASSGGLANNEQFF. CDR3 bases: TGCGCCAGCAGCGGAGGACTAGCGAACAATGAGCAGTTCTTC.

The V and J genes are TRBV28 and TRBJ2-2, with 10 positions matching TRBD2. The length of the CDR3 is 18 residues. The trim removed 4 bases at V and 0 bases at J, leaving 8 bases unmatched. CDR1 is MDHEN, CDR2 SYDVKM, per germline. CDR3 DNA sequence: TGTGCCAGCAGTTCTAGCGGGAGAGCTTACGCGAACACCGGGGAGCTGTTTTTT. The encoded protein is CASSSSGRAYANTGELFF.

The CDR3 reads CASSLEGTGYQETQYF. CDR3 DNA sequence: TGCGCCAGCAGCTTGGAGGGGACAGGTTACCAAGAGACCCAGTACTTC. The chain carries TRBV5-1 and TRBJ2-5; 8 bases match TRBD1. The J segment lost 0 bases and the V segment lost 0 bases, leaving 4 bases of the junction unmatched. The germline CDR1 and CDR2 sequences are SGHRS and YFSETQ. The CDR3 runs to 16 residues.

This sequence joins TRBV11-1 and TRBJ1-1; the D gene is possibly TRBD1 (6 bases). V lost 0 bases, J lost 4 bases, and 9 bases lay in between. Germline CDR1 SGHAT, CDR2 FQDESV (reference sequence). The CDR3 loop spans 14 amino acids. The CDR3 sequence is CASSLAGRGTEAFF. The DNA of the CDR3 is TGTGCCAGCAGCTTAGCGGGCAGGGGCACTGAAGCTTTCTTT.

The rearrangement links TRBV20-1 to TRBJ2-1; D call uncertain. Germline CDR1 DFQATT, CDR2 SNEGSKA (reference sequence). V was pared by 8 bases and J by 9 bases, with 14 bases between. This CDR3 contains 11 residues. For the CDR3, the DNA is TGCAGTCTCACTACGCAATCTGAGCAGTTCTTC. This gives the protein CSLTTQSEQFF.

The rearrangement links TRBV21-1 to TRBJ2-1; the D call in the table, TRBD2, was not verified against the DNA. TRBV21-1 is classified as a pseudogene. The CDR3 is 17 residues long. In DNA, the CDR3 is TGTGCCAGCAGCAAAGTAGAGCCGAGGCCAACATACAATGAGCAGTTCTTC. This sequence encodes CASSKVEPRPTYNEQFF.

The chain combines TRBV2 with TRBJ2-2, with 9 positions matching TRBD1. V was pared by 6 bases and J by 6 bases, with 17 bases of the junction left unmatched. This CDR3 comprises 18 residues. The germline CDR1 and CDR2 sequences are SNHLY and FYNNEI. The CDR3 here is CASSSSRDRVLAAGELFF. CDR3 sequence (DNA): TGTGCCAGCAGCTCGAGCCGGGACAGGGTTCTGGCGGCCGGGGAGCTGTTTTTT. The entire variable domain, with the rest obtained from reference TRBV2 and TRBJ2-2, is as follows: EPEVTQTPSHQVTQMGQEVILRCVPISNHLYFYWYRQILGQKVEFLVSFYNNEISEKSEIFDDQFSVERPDGSNFTLKIRSTKLEDSAMYFCASSSSRDRVLAAGELFFGEGSRLTVL.

The chain recombines TRBV30 with TRBJ2-2; 10 nucleotides agree with TRBD1. Germline trimming cut 5 bases from V and 3 bases from J; bases unmatched to any gene: 0. In germline, CDR1 is GTSNPN, CDR2 SVGIG (reference sequence). The length of the CDR3 is 13 residues. DNA of the CDR3: TGTGCCTGGGGGACAGGGGACACCGGGGAGCTGTTTTTT. It translates to CAWGTGDTGELFF.

This sequence joins TRBV2 and TRBJ2-3; perhaps TRBD2 as D (5 bases). The CDR3 length is 15 residues. Germline V lookup: CDR1 SNHLY, CDR2 FYNNEI. The V and J ends lost 4 bases and 0 bases respectively, with 11 bases between them. CDR3 sequence: CASSAQAASTDTQYF. CDR3 bases: TGTGCCAGCAGTGCACAAGCGGCTAGCACAGATACGCAGTATTTT.

The V gene is TRBV27, the J gene TRBJ2-3, with 7 bases lining up with TRBD2. The V gene's germline CDR1 is MNHEY and CDR2 SMNVEV (reference sequence). The CDR3 spans 14 residues. V dropped 6 bases and J dropped 6; count of bases not matched to a gene: 9. The CDR3 DNA follows: TGTGCCAGCAGGACCGGCCTTAGCGGGGATACGCAGTATTTT. Its protein product is CASRTGLSGDTQYF.

The chain couples TRBV28 to TRBJ2-2, with 11 bases that match TRBD1. Trimming at V came to 4 bases and at J to 4 bases, leaving 2 bases not matched to a gene. The germline CDR1 and CDR2 sequences are MDHEN and SYDVKM. This CDR3 region has 15 residues. The CDR3 region is CASSYGTGGTGELFF. The DNA for the CDR3 is TGTGCCAGCAGTTACGGGACAGGGGGCACCGGGGAGCTGTTTTTT.

The rearrangement uses TRBV29-1 and TRBJ1-3; D unresolved. The CDR3 sequence is 14 residues long. The germline CDR1 and CDR2 sequences are SQVTM and ANQGSEA. Trimming shortened V by 3 bases and J by 2 bases, and 11 bases separated the two germline ends. The CDR3 here is CSVEVWEPGNTIYF. Here the CDR3 DNA reads TGCAGCGTTGAGGTCTGGGAGCCTGGAAACACCATATATTTT.

The CDR3 here is CASSIIHEKLFF. CDR3 coding DNA: TGTGCCAGTAGTATTATACACGAAAAACTGTTTTTT. The rearrangement links TRBV19 to TRBJ1-4; D remains ambiguous. V dropped 3 bases and J dropped 8 bases, with 7 bases sitting between them. Germline V gene sequence: CDR1 LNHDA, CDR2 SQIVND (reference sequence). The CDR3 runs to 12 residues. The full variable domain, rest sourced from reference TRBV19 and TRBJ1-4, is DGGITQSPKYLFRKEGQNVTLSCEQNLNHDAMYWYRQDPGQGLRLIYYSQIVNDFQKGDIAEGYSVSREKKESFPLTVTSAQKNPTAFYLCASSIIHEKLFFGSGTQLSVL.